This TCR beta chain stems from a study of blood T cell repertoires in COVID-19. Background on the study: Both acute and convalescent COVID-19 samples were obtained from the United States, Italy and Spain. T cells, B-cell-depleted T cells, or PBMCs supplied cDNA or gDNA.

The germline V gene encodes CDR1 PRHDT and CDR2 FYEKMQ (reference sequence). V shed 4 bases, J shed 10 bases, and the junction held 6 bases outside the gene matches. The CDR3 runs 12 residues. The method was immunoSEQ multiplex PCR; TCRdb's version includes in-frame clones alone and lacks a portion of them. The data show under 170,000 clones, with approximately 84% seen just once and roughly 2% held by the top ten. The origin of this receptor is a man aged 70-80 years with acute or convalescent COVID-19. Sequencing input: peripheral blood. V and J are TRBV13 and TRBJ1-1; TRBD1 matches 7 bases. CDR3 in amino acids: CASSSSPGGAFF. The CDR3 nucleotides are TGTGCCAGCAGCTCCTCCCCAGGGGGAGCTTTCTTT.